Sequencing of this T cell receptor (beta chain) was carried out in a study of cytomegalovirus exposure and HLA in healthy donors. PCR amplification relied on 60 Vbeta primers (plus 13 Jbeta primers). Using immunoSEQ multiplex PCR, the repertoire was profiled, and TCRdb retains in-frame clones only, with some absent. The sample contains about 120,000 clones, around three quarters of which appear only once. The CDR3 is 15 residues long. Trimming took 1 base from V and 5 from J; bases not matched to a gene: 7. Germline CDR1 and CDR2: LNHDA and SQIVND (reference sequence). Sequenced material: PBMCs. The chain is built from TRBV19 and TRBJ2-5, with TRBD2 identical over 7 bases. The source of this sequence is a man between 18 and 35 years old in good health and CMV-seronegative. Here the CDR3 reads CASSIGGLQRETQYF. The CDR3 region has the DNA TGTGCCAGTAGTATAGGGGGACTACAGCGGGAGACCCAGTACTTC. The full variable domain, with the rest looked up from reference TRBV19 and TRBJ2-5, is DGGITQSPKYLFRKEGQNVTLSCEQNLNHDAMYWYRQDPGQGLRLIYYSQIVNDFQKGDIAEGYSVSREKKESFPLTVTSAQKNPTAFYLCASSIGGLQRETQYFGPGTRLLVL.